The 8 T cell receptor beta chains below were found in one sample sequenced in a study of blood T cell repertoires in COVID-19. Here immunoSEQ multiplex PCR was the method, and the copy in TCRdb shows in-frame clones only, minus some. The table lists roughly 18,000 clones, 91% of them singletons. Sequencing was performed on peripheral blood. These receptor sequences come from a human donor in a cohort sampled during active COVID-19.

This chain joins TRBV19 and TRBJ1-2; D is unresolved. V lost 3 bases to trimming and J lost 6 bases, with 8 bases between them. Looked up from germline, CDR1 is LNHDA and CDR2 is SQIVND (reference sequence). The CDR3 is made up of 12 amino acids. The chain's CDR3 is CASSIFADGYTF. The CDR3 DNA follows: TGTGCCAGTAGTATTTTCGCAGATGGCTACACCTTC. Variable domain in full (rest from reference TRBV19 and TRBJ1-2): DGGITQSPKYLFRKEGQNVTLSCEQNLNHDAMYWYRQDPGQGLRLIYYSQIVNDFQKGDIAEGYSVSREKKESFPLTVTSAQKNPTAFYLCASSIFADGYTFGSGTRLTVV.

V and J are TRBV6-5 and TRBJ1-1; D possibly corresponds to TRBD1 (6 bases). The V gene's germline CDR1 is MNHEY and CDR2 SVGAGI. V lost 4 bases to trimming and J lost 8 bases, with 17 bases between them. This CDR3 comprises 14 residues. The chain's CDR3 is CASSSQGSPAEAFF. The CDR3 DNA reads TGTGCCAGCAGTTCTCAGGGGAGCCCGGCGGAAGCTTTCTTT.

The gene calls are TRBV14 and TRBJ2-3; 8 nucleotides line up with TRBD2. From germline, CDR1 is SGHDN and CDR2 FVKESK. Trimming took 6 bases from V and 9 from J; bases not matched to a gene: 8. This CDR3 spans 13 amino acids. CDR3: CASSGTRGGTQYF. In DNA, the CDR3 is TGTGCCAGCAGTGGGACGCGCGGGGGGACGCAGTATTTT.

V usage is TRBV5-1 and J usage is TRBJ2-6; perhaps TRBD1 as D (6 bases). Germline lookup yields CDR1 SGHRS and CDR2 YFSETQ. This CDR3 contains 19 residues. V dropped 0 bases and J dropped 0 bases, with 16 bases sitting between them. The CDR3: CASSLVLDSFFSGANVLTF. CDR3 coding DNA: TGCGCCAGCAGCTTGGTGTTGGACAGTTTTTTCTCTGGGGCCAACGTCCTGACTTTC.

The chain joins TRBV7-8 to TRBJ1-1; tentatively, D is TRBD1 (5 bases). The V gene lost 5 bases and the J gene lost 1 base, with 11 bases spanning the gap. CDR3 length: 14 amino acids. Germline V gene sequence: CDR1 SGHVS, CDR2 FQNEAQ. For the CDR3, the DNA is TGTGCCAGCAGCCCAAATCAGGGGAACACTGAAGCTTTCTTT. It yields the protein CASSPNQGNTEAFF.

This chain joins TRBV6-2 or TRBV6-3 and TRBJ2-1; TRBD1 agrees at 9 bases. Germline V gene lookup returns CDR1 MNHEY and CDR2 SVGEGT. The junction had 7 bases not matched to a gene; V was cut back by 6 bases and J by 16 bases. The CDR3 runs 11 residues. The DNA for the CDR3 is TGTGCCAGCAGCCATGGGACAGGGCGATTCTTC. The encoded protein is CASSHGTGRFF.

This clone was seen a handful of times. The rearrangement uses TRBV5-5 and TRBJ2-1; 7 bases align to TRBD2. With 3 bases clipped from V and 0 bases from J, the junction kept 0 bases outside the gene matches. This CDR3 is built from 14 residues. From germline, CDR1 is SGHKS and CDR2 YYEKEE (reference sequence). The CDR3 loop is CASSSGGSYNEQFF. The CDR3 region has the DNA TGTGCCAGCAGCTCGGGGGGCTCCTACAATGAGCAGTTCTTC. The full variable domain, completed using reference TRBV5-5 and TRBJ2-1, is DAGVTQSPTHLIKTRGQQVTLRCSPISGHKSVSWYQQVLGQGPQFIFQYYEKEERGRGNFPDRFSARQFPNYSSELNVNALLLGDSALYLCASSSGGSYNEQFFGPGTRLTVL.

The chain has TRBV7-9 and TRBJ2-3; no firm D call. V lost 5 bases, J lost 3 bases, and 12 bases lay in between. The CDR3 extends over 14 amino acids. Per the germline V gene, CDR1 is SEHNR and CDR2 is FQNEAQ (reference sequence). The CDR3 sequence is CASSPSFRTDTQYF. The CDR3 nucleotides read TGTGCCAGCAGCCCCAGCTTCAGGACAGATACGCAGTATTTT.